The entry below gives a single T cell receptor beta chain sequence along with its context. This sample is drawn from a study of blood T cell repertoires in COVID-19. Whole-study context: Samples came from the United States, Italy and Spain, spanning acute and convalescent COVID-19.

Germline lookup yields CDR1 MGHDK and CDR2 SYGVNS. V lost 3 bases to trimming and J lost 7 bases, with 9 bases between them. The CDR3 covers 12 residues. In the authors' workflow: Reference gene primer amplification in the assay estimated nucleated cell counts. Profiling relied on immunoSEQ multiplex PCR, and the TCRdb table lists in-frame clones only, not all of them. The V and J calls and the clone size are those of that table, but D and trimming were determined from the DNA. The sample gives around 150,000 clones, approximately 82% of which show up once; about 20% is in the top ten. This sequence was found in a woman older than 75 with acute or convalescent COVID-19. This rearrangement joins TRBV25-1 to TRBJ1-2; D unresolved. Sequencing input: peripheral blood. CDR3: CASSEMRVGYTF. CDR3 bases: TGTGCCAGCAGTGAGATGAGGGTTGGCTACACCTTC.